A single T cell receptor beta chain is shown here with its context. Its antigen specificity is not known. No base qualities exist here, and no much larger clone lies one base off it. Using the deep immunoSEQ assay, TCR CDR3 regions were amplified from genomic DNA by multiplex PCR. Extracted genomic DNA from each cell subset was distributed evenly across all wells of several immunoSEQ 96-well plates, and each plate was treated as a replicate. For sorted subsets, approximately 210 ng genomic DNA, equal to 30,000 or so T cell genomes, was loaded into each replicate PCR. Purified libraries were measured with a Qubit 3.0 fluorometer, size-checked on a Bioanalyzer 2100, and measured again with the KAPA Library Quantification kit. Every immunoSEQ 96-well plate was sequenced on a dedicated single-read 150-cycle Illumina NextSeq 550 flow cell. The original pipeline was this. The immunoSEQ output contained only junctional sequences without quality scores, so filtering could not match that applied to full-length reads. Sequences were annotated with PyIR, a Python wrapper for IgBLAST v1.9, using IMGT germline references to assign V/J genes and CDR3. Any read was removed if the V/J assignment was weak (E-value above 1e-6), the CDR3 was missing, or the read contained stop codons, out-of-frame junctions, or ambiguous translated residues. A V3J clonotype was defined by an identical inferred V gene, J gene, and CDR3 amino acid sequence. Percentage overlap between repertoires was computed as shared unique clonotypes divided by the size of the smaller repertoire. RTK rarefaction, the Chao1 estimator, and Recon v2.1 estimates of unobserved clonotypes were used to assess repertoire richness. Generation probabilities for all TCRbeta clonotypes obtained by the gDNA method from a handful of donors were computed using OLGA. Held by TCRdb, this immuneACCESS table contains in-frame sequences only and omits some clones. Under half of the omission traces to an unresolved V gene where checked; the cause of the rest is unknown. V and J calls and clone size are those listed in that table; D and trimming were worked out from the DNA. The sample records roughly 700,000 clones, roughly 91% of which are singletons. The top ten constitute 34% of the sample.

The data derive from a study of shared clonotypes between healthy human individuals (TCRdb year 2020). Background on the whole study: The cohort comprised a couple of women and a few men aged 18 to 49 years. To estimate repertoire size and how much clonotypes are shared between individuals, the study performed deep sequencing of blood TCR repertoires from roughly five healthy adults. Each donor's leukapheresis produced roughly between about 0.9 and 9.5 billion PBMCs. Different laboratories and diverse techniques were used to prepare libraries and sequence TCR repertoires, to increase sequencing depth and limit assay-specific biases. For each donor, CD4 naive and CD4 memory were each given three plates, CD8 naive was given two plates, and CD8 memory was given one plate. Broad study findings and their caveats: Sampling was restricted to blood, and TCR repertoires in tissue are likely to differ from TCR repertoires in blood. About 5% of naive CD4, around 3.5% of naive CD8, approximately 2% of memory CD4, and approximately 0.4% of memory CD8 clonotypes were shared across several donors. Incomplete sequencing was indicated by rarefaction of sorted-subset datasets, despite the large sequencing depth. The small number of donors limited the genetic and exposure-history diversity represented. Pairwise subsampling indicated that sequencing depth was expected to affect the degree of clonotype sharing among donors. Compared with non-shared clonotypes, clonotypes shared by all four sorted-subset donors had higher generation probabilities. Naive subsets generally had larger estimated clonotype richness than memory subsets did.

The donors were healthy, HIV-negative adults who had no recently reported acute infections or vaccinations. Every donor was a Caucasian adult residing in Nashville, Tennessee, USA. CD8 memory samples consisted of magnetically selected CD45RO+ cells combined with CCR7-negative CD45RA+ effector memory (TemRA) cells. Blood was obtained by leukapheresis, after which PBMCs were separated by Ficoll-Histopaque density gradient centrifugation and cryopreserved in liquid nitrogen vapor phase. Purity and quantity of every magnetically sorted T cell population were checked by analytical flow cytometry. Each sorted fraction had its genomic DNA isolated and then quantified by UV absorbance on a Nanodrop 2000c. As encoded in the germline V gene, CDR1 is MRHNA while CDR2 is SNTAGT. The CDR3, from cysteine to phenylalanine, totals 15 residues. Solely the CDR3 DNA is kept, with 45 bases framed from the first base. The germline V end is reduced by 6 bases and the J end by 6 bases; junction bases left unmatched: 9.

The receptor was isolated from a man aged 18 to 30 in good health. Some clones in this sample may be carry-over from other donors' samples. The sequence joins TRBV6-4 to TRBJ1-5, with 9 bases in between that match TRBD1. Sequenced material: memory CD8+ T cells from PBMCs. What this sample's cell subset or site label stands for: CD45RO+ cells pooled with CCR7-negative TemRA cells. The DNA sequence is given as TGTGCCAGCAGGGCGACAGGGGGATTCACTCAGCCCCAGCATTTT. The resulting protein is CASRATGGFTQPQHF.